This passage covers 3 T cell receptor beta chains from one sample sequenced in a study of human thymus T cells. Thymus tissue was removed during corrective cardiac surgery. Profiling relied on immunoSEQ multiplex PCR, and the TCRdb table lists in-frame clones only, not all of them. The table lists 55,000 to 85,000 clones, 95% of them singletons. Sequences were obtained from thymus tissue. The receptors come from a girl in the first two years of life with a congenital heart defect but otherwise immunologically healthy.

This clone was seen only once. The chain carries TRBV6-5 and TRBJ1-4, with D tentatively TRBD1 (5 bases). V was pared by 0 bases and J by 6 bases, with 11 bases between. The length of the CDR3 is 15 residues. Germline CDR1 MNHEY, CDR2 SVGAGI. CDR3 in DNA: TGTGCCAGCAGTTACTCGGGGGAGGGTGATGAAAAACTGTTTTTT. Protein sequence: CASSYSGEGDEKLFF.

J is TRBJ1-1 and V is TRBV6-6; 8 bases are a match to TRBD1. Unmatched junction bases numbered 8, after V lost 5 bases and J lost 0 bases. Germline V gene sequence: CDR1 MNHNY, CDR2 SVGAGI (reference sequence). The CDR3 has 16 amino acids. The CDR3 DNA is TGTGCCAGCAGTCCGGGGCGGACAGGGATGAACACTGAAGCTTTCTTT. It yields the protein CASSPGRTGMNTEAFF.

V usage is TRBV11-2 and J usage is TRBJ2-1, with D maybe TRBD2 (7 bases). Trimming removed 1 base from V and 0 bases from J, with 19 bases in between. CDR3 length: 19 residues. Germline values: CDR1 SGHAT, CDR2 FQNNGV. CDR3 protein: CASSLAVGGQGSSYNEQFF. The CDR3, as DNA: TGTGCCAGCAGCTTAGCCGTGGGGGGGCAGGGCAGCTCCTACAATGAGCAGTTCTTC.